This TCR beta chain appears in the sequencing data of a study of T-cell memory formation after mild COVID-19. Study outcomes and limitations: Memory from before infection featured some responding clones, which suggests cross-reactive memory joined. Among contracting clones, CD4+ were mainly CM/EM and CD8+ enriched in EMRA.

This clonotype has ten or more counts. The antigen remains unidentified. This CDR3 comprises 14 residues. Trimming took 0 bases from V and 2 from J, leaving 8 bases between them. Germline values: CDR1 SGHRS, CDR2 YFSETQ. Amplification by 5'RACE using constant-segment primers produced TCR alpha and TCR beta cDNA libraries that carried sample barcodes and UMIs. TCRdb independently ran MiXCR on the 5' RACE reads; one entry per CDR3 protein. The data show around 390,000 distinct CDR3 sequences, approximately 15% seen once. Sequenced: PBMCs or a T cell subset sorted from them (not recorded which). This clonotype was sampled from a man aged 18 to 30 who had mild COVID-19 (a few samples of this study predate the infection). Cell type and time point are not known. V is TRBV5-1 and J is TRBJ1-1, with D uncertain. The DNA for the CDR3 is TGCGCCAGCAGCTTGGGTCCCACAAACACTGAAGCTTTCTTT. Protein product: CASSLGPTNTEAFF.